Listed below are T cell receptor beta chains from one sample, sequenced in a study of tumor-infiltrating lymphocytes in localized non-small cell lung cancer. Sequencing was performed with immunoSEQ multiplex PCR; in TCRdb, only in-frame clones are kept and a portion is missing. The repertoire has about 12,000 clones, 70% to 80% of them found once; the top ten carry roughly a sixth. The specimen was uninvolved lung tissue not adjacent to the tumor. All receptors come from a human donor with non-small cell lung cancer. Both conserved end residues are part of each CDR3. Fields, in order: CDR3 DNA, CDR3 protein, clone size, V gene, J gene, CDR3 length, D gene. A D gene is named only where the DNA matches it firmly. For some rows the clone size is stated as once, few or many, or as a class when expanded; others skip it.

DNA: TGTGCCATCAGTGAGTCAGGGGGCCCAGTGAACACTGAAGCTTTCTTT; CDR3: CAISESGGPVNTEAFF; size: .; V: TRBV10-3; J: TRBJ1-1; length: 16; D: TRBD1
DNA: TGTGCCAGCGCCCGGGACCCCGGAAACACCATATATTTT; CDR3: CASARDPGNTIYF; size: .; V: TRBV6-5; J: TRBJ1-3; length: 13; D: .
DNA: TGCGCCAGCGGCGAACAGATGAACACTGAAGCTTTCTTT; CDR3: CASGEQMNTEAFF; size: .; V: TRBV5-1; J: TRBJ1-1; length: 13; D: .
DNA: TGCAGCGTCCGCTTACAGGGTCGCTATGGCTACACCTTC; CDR3: CSVRLQGRYGYTF; size: .; V: TRBV29-1; J: TRBJ1-2; length: 13; D: .
DNA: TGTGCCTGGAGTGTTACGACCTGGGAAGCTTTCTTT; CDR3: CAWSVTTWEAFF; size: .; V: TRBV30; J: TRBJ1-1; length: 12; D: .
DNA: TGTGCCAGCAGTCGGGACATCCCGATAGCCAAAAACATTCAGTACTTC; CDR3: CASSRDIPIAKNIQYF; size: once; V: TRBV2; J: TRBJ2-4; length: 16; D: .
DNA: TGTGCCTGGAGTCGGGGTCGAGGCAATCAGCCCCAGCATTTT; CDR3: CAWSRGRGNQPQHF; size: .; V: TRBV30; J: TRBJ1-5; length: 14; D: .
DNA: TGCGCCAGCAGCCAACGCCGACAGGGGGATACGAGGACTGAAGCTTTCTTT; CDR3: CASSQRRQGDTRTEAFF; size: .; V: TRBV4-1; J: TRBJ1-1; length: 17; D: TRBD1
DNA: TGCGCCAGCAGCAAACCCACAGATACGCAGTATTTT; CDR3: CASSKPTDTQYF; size: .; V: TRBV5-1; J: TRBJ2-3; length: 12; D: .
DNA: TGTGCCAGCAGCTTCGCCCCCGGGACAGACAATGAGCAGTTCTTC; CDR3: CASSFAPGTDNEQFF; size: .; V: TRBV7-6; J: TRBJ2-1; length: 15; D: TRBD1
DNA: TGTGCCAGCAGCCCGTGGGACGCCAGCTTGGAGCAGTACTTC; CDR3: CASSPWDASLEQYF; size: .; V: TRBV9; J: TRBJ2-7; length: 14; D: .
DNA: TGCAGCGTTGCAAGGTCCGGGGCCAACGTCCTGACTTTC; CDR3: CSVARSGANVLTF; size: .; V: TRBV29-1; J: TRBJ2-6; length: 13; D: .
DNA: TGTGCCAGCAGCCGTAGCGGGGGGGCGAGTTACGAGCAGTACTTC; CDR3: CASSRSGGASYEQYF; size: .; V: TRBV6-5; J: TRBJ2-7; length: 15; D: TRBD2
DNA: TGTGCCACCAGCAGAGCGGGAGGGGGCAATCAGCCCCAGCATTTT; CDR3: CATSRAGGGNQPQHF; size: .; V: TRBV15; J: TRBJ1-5; length: 15; D: .
DNA: TGCGCCAGCAGCTTTCAGGGGGCGGACACTGAAGCTTTCTTT; CDR3: CASSFQGADTEAFF; size: few; V: TRBV5-1; J: TRBJ1-1; length: 14; D: TRBD1
DNA: TGTGCCAGCAGCTACGCCTCGAACACTGAAGCTTTCTTT; CDR3: CASSYASNTEAFF; size: few; V: TRBV7-3; J: TRBJ1-1; length: 13; D: .
DNA: TGTGCCAGCAGCCAAAGCCGCACAGATACGCAGTATTTT; CDR3: CASSQSRTDTQYF; size: .; V: TRBV7-6; J: TRBJ2-3; length: 13; D: .
DNA: TGCACCAGCAGCCAAGGTTTACCGGGACTAACGGTAACGGGGGGATCCTACGAGCAGTACTTC; CDR3: CTSSQGLPGLTVTGGSYEQYF; size: once; V: TRBV1; J: TRBJ2-7; length: 21; D: .
DNA: TGTGCCAGCAGCCCTACTAGCGGGAGGGCAGGGCGCACAGATACGCAGTATTTT; CDR3: CASSPTSGRAGRTDTQYF; size: .; V: TRBV7-3; J: TRBJ2-3; length: 18; D: TRBD2
DNA: TGTGCCAGCAGCTGGGGCGGGAACAACTACAATGAGCAGTTCTTC; CDR3: CASSWGGNNYNEQFF; size: .; V: TRBV7-9; J: TRBJ2-1; length: 15; D: .
DNA: TGTGCCACCAGCAGAGATATGAGACAGGGACGGGCCTACGAGCAGTACTTC; CDR3: CATSRDMRQGRAYEQYF; size: few; V: TRBV15; J: TRBJ2-7; length: 17; D: TRBD1
DNA: TGTGCCAGCAGCTTAGGGGGCGCGGTCAATGAGCAGTTCTTC; CDR3: CASSLGGAVNEQFF; size: few; V: TRBV7-3; J: TRBJ2-1; length: 14; D: .
DNA: TGTGCCTGGAACATAGGGAACACTGAAGCTTTCTTT; CDR3: CAWNIGNTEAFF; size: once; V: TRBV30; J: TRBJ1-1; length: 12; D: .
DNA: TGTGCCAGCAGTGAGACGACAGTACAAAACACTGAAGCTTTCTTT; CDR3: CASSETTVQNTEAFF; size: .; V: TRBV2; J: TRBJ1-1; length: 15; D: .
DNA: TGTGCCAGCAGCGAAGGGACACAGGCCGTAGGACGGCCCCAGCATTTT; CDR3: CASSEGTQAVGRPQHF; size: .; V: TRBV6-1; J: TRBJ1-5; length: 16; D: .
DNA: TGTGCCAGCAGTTACTCGAGGGAGAACACTGAAGCTTTCTTT; CDR3: CASSYSRENTEAFF; size: .; V: TRBV6-5; J: TRBJ1-1; length: 14; D: .
DNA: TGTGCCTGGAGGCTTTTCCGAAGAGGGGGCACTGGAAACACCATATATTTT; CDR3: CAWRLFRRGGTGNTIYF; size: .; V: TRBV30; J: TRBJ1-3; length: 17; D: TRBD1
DNA: TGCAGCGTTGGAAAAGGCGGACTTGAAAAACTGTTTTTT; CDR3: CSVGKGGLEKLFF; size: .; V: TRBV29-1; J: TRBJ1-4; length: 13; D: .
DNA: TGTGCCAGCAGTACTAGCGGGAGATTAACCGAGCAGTACTTC; CDR3: CASSTSGRLTEQYF; size: .; V: TRBV6-5; J: TRBJ2-7; length: 14; D: TRBD2
DNA: TGTGCCTGGACCCTGGGGTATGTGGGCTATGGCTACACCTTC; CDR3: CAWTLGYVGYGYTF; size: .; V: TRBV30; J: TRBJ1-2; length: 14; D: .
DNA: TGCGCCAGCACCGATCAAGAGACCCAGTACTTC; CDR3: CASTDQETQYF; size: .; V: TRBV5-1; J: TRBJ2-5; length: 11; D: .
DNA: TGTGCCAGCAGTTCGCAAAAGACGAACACTGAAGCTTTCTTT; CDR3: CASSSQKTNTEAFF; size: .; V: TRBV2; J: TRBJ1-1; length: 14; D: .
DNA: TGTGCCAGCAGTCCAAAAACAGGGATTTGGGAGGAAAAACTGTTTTTT; CDR3: CASSPKTGIWEEKLFF; size: few; V: TRBV28; J: TRBJ1-4; length: 16; D: .
DNA: TGTGCCTCAAACCGCAGGGGGCGAGTAAATCTCGATAATTCACCCCTCCACTTT; CDR3: CASNRRGRVNLDNSPLHF; size: .; V: TRBV30; J: TRBJ1-6; length: 18; D: TRBD1
DNA: TGTGCCAGCAGCGCAGGGAAGGAGACCCAGTACTTC; CDR3: CASSAGKETQYF; size: few; V: TRBV2; J: TRBJ2-5; length: 12; D: .
DNA: TGTGCCAGCAGCGTCGGCGGGAGCCCAGATACGCAGTATTTT; CDR3: CASSVGGSPDTQYF; size: .; V: TRBV9; J: TRBJ2-3; length: 14; D: TRBD2
DNA: TGTGCCAGCAGTGAGAGAGGGGGCGCGAGCAATCAGCCCCAGCATTTT; CDR3: CASSERGGASNQPQHF; size: .; V: TRBV2; J: TRBJ1-5; length: 16; D: TRBD1
DNA: TGTGCCAGCAGTACCTGGACAGGGAGAATGAACACTGAAGCTTTCTTT; CDR3: CASSTWTGRMNTEAFF; size: .; V: TRBV6-6; J: TRBJ1-1; length: 16; D: TRBD1
DNA: TGTGCCAGCACTAAGAGCCTTTCCGGCACCGGGGAGCTGTTTTTT; CDR3: CASTKSLSGTGELFF; size: .; V: TRBV6-1; J: TRBJ2-2; length: 15; D: .
DNA: TGTGCCAGCATCACGTTGGGGAATGAGCAGTTCTTC; CDR3: CASITLGNEQFF; size: .; V: TRBV28; J: TRBJ2-1; length: 12; D: .
DNA: TGTGCCAGCAGCCTGGACTTCCCTAGGGAGCAGTTCTTC; CDR3: CASSLDFPREQFF; size: .; V: TRBV9; J: TRBJ2-1; length: 13; D: .
DNA: TGTGCCAGTAGTATTAACGGTGATAACACCGGGGAGCTGTTTTTT; CDR3: CASSINGDNTGELFF; size: .; V: TRBV19; J: TRBJ2-2; length: 15; D: .
DNA: TGTGCCAGCAGCAGACATAATCTTAACATGAACACTGAAGCTTTCTTT; CDR3: CASSRHNLNMNTEAFF; size: .; V: TRBV7-2; J: TRBJ1-1; length: 16; D: .
DNA: TGTGCCAGCAACCCTCTTGCCTACAATGAGCAGTTCTTC; CDR3: CASNPLAYNEQFF; size: .; V: TRBV7-2; J: TRBJ2-1; length: 13; D: .
DNA: TGTGCCAGCACTACCGGGGGTGATGGCTACACCTTC; CDR3: CASTTGGDGYTF; size: .; V: TRBV25-1; J: TRBJ1-2; length: 12; D: .
DNA: TGCGCCAGCAGCTTCTCGGAATCGGCCTACGAGCAGTACTTC; CDR3: CASSFSESAYEQYF; size: .; V: TRBV5-1; J: TRBJ2-7; length: 14; D: .
DNA: TGTGCCAGCAGGATCCTCCAGACAGGGTTGTACGAGCAGTACTTC; CDR3: CASRILQTGLYEQYF; size: .; V: TRBV28; J: TRBJ2-7; length: 15; D: TRBD1
DNA: TGCGCCAGCAGCCAAGCTTCTGGGACTAACTGGGGAGAGACCCAGTACTTC; CDR3: CASSQASGTNWGETQYF; size: .; V: TRBV4-3; J: TRBJ2-5; length: 17; D: TRBD2
DNA: TGTGCCAGCAGTTTCCGGGACCCCCGCTCCGATACGCAGTATTTT; CDR3: CASSFRDPRSDTQYF; size: once; V: TRBV6-1; J: TRBJ2-3; length: 15; D: .
DNA: TGTGCCAGCAGCTTGGGGCAGGTTAACTATGGCTACACCTTC; CDR3: CASSLGQVNYGYTF; size: .; V: TRBV5-4; J: TRBJ1-2; length: 14; D: .